The next 11 T cell receptor beta chains were all read from a single sample in a study of beta chain features in type 1 diabetes (dated by TCRdb to the late 2010s). Preparation of the library involved the immunoSEQ multiplex PCR assay. The entire isolated RNA was reverse transcribed using the High Capacity cDNA Reverse Transcription Kit, and thus expressed TCRB transcripts were sequenced. TCRdb stores this immuneACCESS table with in-frame sequences only. Part of the clones is absent; in the studies checked, under half of the shortfall reflects unresolved V genes, and no reason is known for the rest. The sample contains around 150,000 clones, 7% to 9.5% of them found a single time. The ten biggest clones cover about 0.7% of the sample. The research as a whole found: In all four CD4+ subsets, TCRB CDR3 length was moderately but significantly shorter in type 1 diabetes patients.

These receptors lack a known antigen. The sample comprised central memory CD4+ T cells from blood. The receptor source for this set is a woman younger than 45 with type 1 diabetes.

This clone was counted between two and nine times. The genes are TRBV6-6 and TRBJ2-1; D perhaps matches TRBD2 (6 bases). This CDR3 comprises 14 residues. V was cut by 0 bases and J by 9 bases, with 12 bases left in between. The V gene's germline CDR1 is MNHNY and CDR2 SVGAGI (reference sequence). CDR3 DNA sequence: TGTGCCAGCAGTTACTCGATGCCAGCGGGTGAGCAGTTCTTC. Translation gives CASSYSMPAGEQFF.

The chain uses TRBV25-1 and TRBJ2-7, with D possibly TRBD2 on 5 matching bases. The germline V gene has CDR1 MGHDK and CDR2 SYGVNS. The CDR3 has 14 residues. The V end lost 9 bases, the J end lost 1 base, and 16 bases lay between the germline ends. The CDR3 nucleotides are TGTGCCAGTGAATCCCTCTCGGGATCCTACGAGCAGTACTTC. It specifies CASESLSGSYEQYF.

The chain combines TRBV29-1 with TRBJ1-2; no firm D call. The V end was cut by 1 base, the J end by 0 bases, with 6 bases between. CDR3 length: 13 amino acids. Per the germline V gene, CDR1 is SQVTM and CDR2 is ANQGSEA. The CDR3 nucleotides read TGCAGCGTTGAAGTTGGGCCTAACTATGGCTACACCTTC. It yields the protein CSVEVGPNYGYTF.

The rearrangement uses TRBV9 and TRBJ2-7; the match to TRBD2 covers 8 bases. The V gene's germline CDR1 is SGDLS and CDR2 YYNGEE. The CDR3 totals 16 residues. Germline trimming cut 3 bases from V and 2 bases from J; bases unmatched to any gene: 10. In DNA form, the CDR3 reads TGTGCCAGCAGCGGGTTAGCGAGCGGGGGCACCTACGAGCAGTACTTC. Its protein is CASSGLASGGTYEQYF.

This clone turned up a few times. The chain uses TRBV18 and TRBJ2-7, with 8 positions matching TRBD1. This CDR3 spans 16 amino acids. The J segment lost 2 bases and the V segment lost 3 bases, leaving 9 bases of the junction unmatched. Looked up from germline, CDR1 is KGHSH and CDR2 is LQKENI. In nucleotides, the CDR3 is TGTGCCAGCTCACCCTACTCCCGGACAGGGACCTACGAGCAGTACTTC. It translates to CASSPYSRTGTYEQYF.

This clone was counted between two and nine times. V gene TRBV5-1 combines with J gene TRBJ2-5; 12 bases agree with TRBD2. Germline CDR1 reads SGHRS; CDR2 reads YFSETQ. This CDR3 comprises 16 residues. The J segment lost 2 bases and the V segment lost 0 bases, leaving 2 bases of the junction unmatched. The DNA for the CDR3 is TGCGCCAGCAGCTTGGTCGGACTAGCGGGACAAGAGACCCAGTACTTC. Protein: CASSLVGLAGQETQYF.

This clone was detected only a few times. J is TRBJ2-6 and V is TRBV10-3; 8 bases are shared with TRBD2. Germline loops: CDR1 ENHRY, CDR2 SYGVKD. The CDR3 spans 14 residues. Losses at the gene ends were 3 bases for V and 11 bases for J; bases not matched to a gene: 6. CDR3 DNA: TGTGCCATCAGTGATGCCTCCGGGAGGGACGTCCTGACTTTC. This codes for CAISDASGRDVLTF.

This chain links TRBV5-6 with TRBJ2-7; 13 nucleotides match TRBD2. Trimming at V came to 4 bases and at J to 4 bases, leaving 2 bases not matched to a gene. The CDR3 runs 14 residues. The germline CDR1 and CDR2 sequences are SGHDT and YYEEEE. The CDR3 loop is CASSKLAGGYEQYF. The CDR3 bases are TGTGCCAGCAGCAAACTAGCGGGAGGGTACGAGCAGTACTTC.

This clone has a handful of counts. The rearrangement joins TRBV6-6 to TRBJ2-7; 7 nucleotides align to TRBD2. After removal of 6 bases from V and 3 bases from J, the junction contained 5 bases not matched to a gene. The CDR3 covers 13 residues. The germline gives CDR1 MNHNY, CDR2 SVGAGI (reference sequence). The CDR3 DNA is TGTGCCAGCAGCCCGAGCGGGAACTACGAGCAGTACTTC. It codes for CASSPSGNYEQYF.

This clone was observed a few times. The J gene is TRBJ1-5, the V gene TRBV4-1; a possible D gene is TRBD1 (6 bases). The V end was cut by 2 bases, the J end by 0 bases, with 11 bases between. The CDR3 sequence is 16 residues long. Germline V CDR1 and CDR2: MGHRA, YSYEKL. The chain's CDR3 is CASSQFTGYSNQPQHF. CDR3 coding DNA: TGCGCCAGCAGCCAATTCACAGGGTATAGCAATCAGCCCCAGCATTTT.

The chain uses TRBV14 and TRBJ2-5; 14 nucleotides line up with TRBD2. Germline V gene lookup returns CDR1 SGHDN and CDR2 FVKESK. The V and J ends lost 4 bases and 4 bases, in that order; junction bases with no gene match: 8. The CDR3 is 17 amino acids. The CDR3 region is CASSPGTSGSRRETQYF. CDR3 DNA sequence: TGTGCCAGCAGCCCCGGGACTAGCGGGAGTAGGCGAGAGACCCAGTACTTC.